This TCR beta chain stems from a study of regulatory T cells in long-lasting Graves disease. About the research overall: Antithyroid drug exposure in newly diagnosed Graves' patients had lasted under 3 months. Findings and caveats of the study: Newly diagnosed Graves' patients exceeded persistent ones in TCR diversity.

Arm-PCR of CDR3 regions and iRepertoire HTBI primers were the basis on which TCR beta libraries were built. TCRdb passed the multiplex PCR reads through MiXCR, listing each CDR3 protein once. The sample lists about 500,000 distinct CDR3 sequences; around 11% were seen once. This clonotype has ten or more counts. What it binds is unknown. Time point defined: newly diagnosed GD, antithyroid drugs for less than 3 months. The TCR library used RNA extracted from PBMCs. The same specimen was also included in a second study, on T cells in Graves' hyperthyroidism and ophthalmopathy.

The sample in question was peripheral blood mononuclear cells (PBMCs), obtained at new diagnosis, from a patient treated with antithyroid drugs. This clonotype was obtained from a woman younger than 45 with Graves disease.

The chain's CDR3 is CASSLSGEKLFF. CDR3 coding DNA: TGTGCCAGCAGCCTCTCGGGCGAAAAACTGTTTTTT. This sequence joins TRBV12-3 or TRBV12-4 and TRBJ1-4; D unresolved. Trimming took 6 bases from V and 8 from J, leaving 10 bases between them. This CDR3 spans 12 amino acids.